Listed below are T cell receptor beta chains from one sample, sequenced in a study of neurological immune-mediated disorders. TCRdb passed the 5' RACE reads through MiXCR, listing each CDR3 protein once. Of around 97,000 distinct CDR3 sequences in the sample, 10% to 11% are singletons; the top ten hold approximately 3.1%. Material for sequencing was PBMCs. The receptors here all came from a female donor with HTLV-1-associated myelopathy (HAM/TSP). Each CDR3 is given without its conserved first and last residue. The order of the fields is clone size, J gene, V gene, CDR3 protein. The size entry is marked missing in some rows and otherwise reads once, few, many or a size class.

>many|TRBJ2-7|TRBV2
ASSQRGAPLGEQY
>many|TRBJ2-3|TRBV12-3/TRBV12-4
ASSVAGGPDTQY
>many|TRBJ2-7|TRBV7-9
ASSDTAGQGYEQY
>many|TRBJ2-7|TRBV7-9
ASSLAIDEQY
>many|TRBJ2-1|TRBV6-1
ASSEGGNEQF
>many|TRBJ2-4|TRBV20-1
SARDWGGAKNIQY
>few|TRBJ2-1|TRBV27
ASSLGGRVNEQF
>many|TRBJ2-7|TRBV29-1
SVGRGVGEQY
>many|TRBJ2-1|TRBV5-1
ASSLDSGSYNEQF
>many|TRBJ2-7|TRBV4-1
ASSQEDSGTGGTEQY
>many|TRBJ2-1|TRBV15
ATSRSQGSGGFYNEQF
>many|TRBJ2-2|TRBV12-3/TRBV12-4
ASSLGQGTGELF
>many|TRBJ2-7|TRBV12-3/TRBV12-4
ASSRTHTQEQY
>.|TRBJ2-5|TRBV5-6
ASSLDLRADRQENQY
>many|TRBJ2-3|TRBV20-1
SARGVGTDTQY
>many|TRBJ1-5|TRBV28
ASSLSPGQGNQPQH
>many|TRBJ1-1|TRBV10-2
ASREANTEAF
>many|TRBJ1-1|TRBV6-6
ASSLGPRGADTEAF
>few|TRBJ2-7|TRBV5-1
ASSLVSSGPYEQY
>many|TRBJ1-6|TRBV4-2
ASSRDRVANSPLH
>many|TRBJ2-2|TRBV12-3/TRBV12-4
ASSSGDRDYTGELF
>few|TRBJ1-6|TRBV20-1
SAREGGTANSPLH
>many|TRBJ2-7|TRBV9
ANFYEQY
>many|TRBJ2-7|TRBV5-1
ASSLAPGSDYEQY
>.|TRBJ2-2|TRBV6-1
ASNRTGVDTEELF
>many|TRBJ2-2|TRBV2
ASSFGTGPNTGELF
>many|TRBJ2-1|TRBV5-1
ASSFLQSGSSYNEQF
>many|TRBJ2-7|TRBV10-2
ASKLMRDIYYEQY
>many|TRBJ2-3|TRBV2
ASSGTSGTDTQY
>many|TRBJ2-6|TRBV5-1
ASARDGAGANVLT
>few|TRBJ2-1|TRBV9
ASSVTGELYNEQF
>many|TRBJ2-1|TRBV3-1
ASSQPRGAGVTYNEQF
>many|TRBJ2-2|TRBV9
ASSVASGLGAGELF
>few|TRBJ1-1|TRBV2
ASRAGEDTEAF
>.|TRBJ1-5|TRBV12-3/TRBV12-4
ASRGTGDVNQPQH
>many|TRBJ2-6|TRBV4-2
ASSQGRSGANVLT
>.|TRBJ1-4|TRBV28
ASSFGRYNEKLF
>few|TRBJ2-3|TRBV9
ASSVGRSGGYTDTQY
>many|TRBJ2-3|TRBV3-1
ASSPQGVNADTQY
>.|TRBJ1-5|TRBV5-5
ASSLHTRTAQH
>many|TRBJ1-2|TRBV28
ASSWYLVFGYT
>many|TRBJ2-1|TRBV28
ASSYRVNEQF
>.|TRBJ2-5|TRBV28
ASSSKQGVVKETQY
>many|TRBJ1-1|TRBV2
ARGVTEAF
>many|TRBJ2-2|TRBV7-2
ASRHRGPTGELF
>many|TRBJ2-3|TRBV2
ASSEGFNRGTDTQY
>many|TRBJ1-6|TRBV20-1
SARMGGGRNSPLH
>.|TRBJ2-1|TRBV5-6
ASSLGSRSYNEQF
>many|TRBJ2-2|TRBV7-9
ASSLGRTDNTGELF
>few|TRBJ2-1|TRBV10-3
AIAGGLMLDNEQF
>many|TRBJ2-2|TRBV9
ASSPQGGQGRTGELF
>many|TRBJ1-2|TRBV20-1
SARDSQGANYGYT
>many|TRBJ2-1|TRBV10-3
AIRRLAGNRGLRGNEQF
>.|TRBJ2-5|TRBV19
VSSSDETQY
>.|TRBJ1-5|TRBV3-1
ASSLQGGGQPQH
>.|TRBJ2-6|TRBV27
ASSSQGALPSGANVLT
>few|TRBJ2-1|TRBV20-1
SATGTSDLDFYNEQF
>many|TRBJ1-6|TRBV20-1
SARTRTVLDNSPLH
>many|TRBJ1-3|TRBV5-1
ASGSDTLSGNTIY